This T cell receptor beta chain is drawn from a study of blood T cell repertoires in COVID-19. Trimming pared 2 bases from V and 8 bases from J, leaving 16 bases between. The CDR3 totals 15 residues. Germline lookup yields CDR1 SGHAT and CDR2 FQNNGV. The data were produced by immunoSEQ multiplex PCR, yet TCRdb's version contains in-frame clones alone and is incomplete. The sample lists 400,000 to 450,000 clones; around 89% were seen once. The sequence came from a man aged 25 to 45 who had recovered from COVID-19. Sequenced input: PBMCs or T cells enriched from blood (not recorded which). The chain is built from TRBV11-2 and TRBJ2-1, with a weak D call TRBD2 (6 bases). Here the CDR3 DNA reads TGTGCCAGCAGCTTATCAGGAGGGAATGTCGATGAGCAGTTCTTC. It codes for CASSLSGGNVDEQFF. Combining the CDR3 with reference TRBV11-2 and TRBJ2-1 gives the whole variable domain EAGVAQSPRYKIIEKRQSVAFWCNPISGHATLYWYQQILGQGPKLLIQFQNNGVVDDSQLPKDRFSAERLKGVDSTLKIQPAKLEDSAVYLCASSLSGGNVDEQFFGPGTRLTVL.